Detailed here is one T cell receptor (beta chain). This record comes from a study of T cell changes during pregnancy in multiple sclerosis. Trimming removed 5 bases from V and 6 bases from J; junction bases left unmatched: 3. Looked up from germline, CDR1 is MRHNA and CDR2 is SNTAGT. This CDR3 has 14 amino acids. The repertoire was sequenced with immunoSEQ multiplex PCR; TCRdb's copy has only in-frame clones and lacks some. Of about 100,000 clones listed, more than 90% are singletons. Source: peripheral blood, taken in the second trimester of pregnancy. This clonotype was sampled from a female donor with multiple sclerosis, enrolled in a pregnancy study. This chain connects TRBV6-4 to TRBJ2-3; 12 nucleotides line up with TRBD2. The CDR3 is CASSPSGRDDTQYF. Written as DNA, the CDR3 is TGTGCCAGCAGTCCTAGCGGGAGGGATGATACGCAGTATTTT.